This T cell receptor beta chain stems from a study of cytomegalovirus exposure and HLA in healthy donors. Study-wide points: A prior analysis recorded that most TCR beta V segments were productive about 87% or about 30% of the time.

Concerning this clone: Its antigen is unknown.

This PCR relied on a set of 60 Vbeta primers and 13 Jbeta primers. The data were produced by immunoSEQ multiplex PCR, yet TCRdb's version contains in-frame clones alone and is incomplete. The data include about 170,000 clones; the top ten clones carry around 0.79%. The TCR originated in a woman younger than 30 in good health and CMV-seropositive. Sequencing used PBMCs.

The CDR3 loop reads CASSSPGGVTAEQYF. The CDR3 DNA sequence: TGTGCCAGCAGCTCCCCTGGGGGGGTCACTGCCGAGCAGTACTTC. The gene calls are TRBV7-6 and TRBJ2-7; 7 bases are a match to TRBD2. CDR1 and CDR2 (germline): SGHVS, FNYEAQ. The V gene end was trimmed by 4 bases and the J gene end by 6 bases; junction bases not matched to a gene: 12. The CDR3 has 15 amino acids.